This T cell receptor beta chain was documented in a study of CD8+CD57+ T cells in acquired aplastic anemia. Trimming stripped 4 bases from V and 2 bases from J, with 15 bases between. The CDR3 is 17 amino acids. Germline CDR1 reads KGHSY; CDR2 reads FQNENV. In this sample, this clonotype turned up many times. An expansion of CD8+CD57+ cells by flow cytometry had been shown in patients chosen for sequencing. In all patients, the disease was severe acquired aplastic anemia. TCR beta VDJ and CDR3 were profiled, and genomic DNA was the template. TCRdb called the reads again in MiXCR, with one record for every CDR3 protein. The sample holds about 200,000 distinct CDR3 sequences, roughly 45% seen once.

The chain uses TRBV16 and TRBJ2-6, with D perhaps TRBD1 (6 bases). Material for sequencing was sorted CD4+, CD8+, or CD8+CD57+ T cells (not recorded which) from PBMCs. The receptor was isolated from a human donor with aplastic anemia. This chain's CDR3 is CASSLDSPRAGANVLTF. In nucleotides, the CDR3 is TGTGCCAGCAGCCTGGACAGCCCAAGAGCTGGGGCCAACGTCCTGACTTTC.